This T cell receptor (beta chain) was captured in a study of T cells in lung cancer brain metastases (dated by TCRdb to the late 2010s). Context from the whole study: Of the 20 patients, seventeen had a history of tobacco use, with a median of 40 pack-years. Of the roughly 21 patients, roughly 17 received no interval therapy between resection of the primary and resection of the metastasis. A median interval of about 48 weeks was observed between acquisition of the primary and brain metastasis specimens. The study compared TCR beta CDR3 repertoires between fully resected primary non-small cell lung cancers and paired brain metastases. The cohort comprised around 20 patients contributing approximately 40 specimens, one primary lung lesion and one brain metastasis each. Patients had a median age at first diagnosis of roughly 50 years, with about 9 males and 11 females. DNA integrity number averaged approximately 4 in both primary and metastatic specimens, with no significant difference between sites. Findings and caveats that apply to the study as a whole: Significantly fewer unique productive clones were found in brain metastases than in paired primaries (median around 1,400 versus 4,600). DNA fragmentation in the FFPE samples may have kept the complete infiltrating T cell repertoire from being retrieved. In brain metastases, the ten most abundant clones accounted for a significantly larger fraction of the repertoire than in primaries, a finding that suggests clonal expansion. It was not possible to control for the effects of preoperative corticosteroids on T cell infiltration in brain metastases. Most clones were found to be lesion-specific, and limited overlap was observed between paired lesions (mean Morisita index 0.23).

V drops 3 bases and J drops 0 bases, leaving 9 bases in between. The CDR3 runs 15 residues from the cysteine to the phenylalanine. Of the read, only the CDR3 DNA is kept; its 45 bases are in frame from base 1. Reading the germline V gene (reference sequence) gives CDR1 LNHDA and CDR2 SQIVND. Remarks on this clone: Its antigen is still unknown. No qualities accompany the bases; no much larger clone lies one base away.

Each sample received between 2.24 and 4.92 ug of genomic DNA as input, and paired samples received equal DNA input. TCR beta libraries were constructed with the immunoSEQ hsTCRbeta Kit, which uses multiplexed V and J gene primers in two PCR steps. Pooled libraries, together with positive and negative controls, were sequenced on an Illumina MiSeq with a 100-cycle paired-end protocol. In the authors' own workflow: The immunoSEQ vendor processed the raw data into normalized, annotated TCR beta repertoire reports. Richness was defined as the number of unique clones by nucleotide sequence, and the iChao1 and Efron-Thisted estimators were used to extrapolate total richness. Pielou's evenness, Simpson's index, top-ten clone proportional abundance, and Morisita overlap index were used to characterize and compare paired lesions. TCRdb took this table from immuneACCESS and kept in-frame rearrangements with V and J called. Such tables lack part of the clones; where checked against another copy, unresolved V genes explain under half of the gap, and the rest is unexplained. That table is the source of V, J and clone size, and D and trimming were worked out from the DNA. The sample table holds around 2,200 clones, of which about 93% were seen once. 4.8% of the sample goes to the ten largest clones.

Patients had resection either for delayed recurrence of a solitary brain metastasis or for synchronous oligometastatic disease. Patients with a history of multiple malignancies were excluded so that cancers other than NSCLC would not be included. Using marked H&E slides as a guide, tumor areas were macrodissected from 5 or 6 unstained 10 um sections that had been deparaffinized. Every specimen was formalin-fixed and paraffin-embedded (FFPE). Genomic DNA was extracted using the AllPrep DNA/RNA FFPE Kit. The sequence derives from a woman aged 25 to 39 with non-small cell lung cancer. The rearranged segments are TRBV19 and TRBJ1-5, with an unclear D gene assignment. Sequences were obtained from tumor tissue from the primary lung tumor. This specimen's cell subset or site label, interpreted: primary lung cancer lesion. The CDR3 in this case is CASSIMTLSNQPQHF. The DNA sequence reads TGTGCCAGTAGTATTATGACGCTTAGCAATCAGCCCCAGCATTTT.